The 18 T cell receptor beta chains below come from one sample, sequenced in a study of identical twins. TCRdb fed the 5' RACE reads into MiXCR, producing one record per CDR3 protein. The table shows about 530,000 distinct CDR3 sequences, with approximately 16% occurring only once. The same sample was also used in a study of yellow fever vaccine responses in identical twins.

Material for sequencing was CD4+ T cells sorted from blood. These receptors originate from a woman aged 18-30 years in good health.

This clonotype was counted between two and nine times. The J gene is TRBJ2-3, the V gene TRBV20-1; no firm D call. Germline CDR1 reads DFQATT; CDR2 reads SNEGSKA (reference sequence). Trimming left V 5 bases short and J 0 bases short, with 18 bases between. This CDR3 has 16 residues. CDR3 coding DNA: TGCAGTGCTTCCCCAATTACGGTCGCTAGCACAGATACGCAGTATTTT. It codes for CSASPITVASTDTQYF.

A few counts support this clonotype. This rearrangement joins TRBV29-1 to TRBJ2-1; D remains unclear. The CDR3 contains 13 residues. Germline V gene sequence: CDR1 SQVTM, CDR2 ANQGSEA. The V and J ends lost 1 base and 9 bases respectively, with 13 bases between them. The CDR3 sequence: CSVEALTYSEQFF. The CDR3 nucleotides read TGCAGCGTTGAAGCCCTAACTTACTCTGAGCAGTTCTTC.

The rearrangement uses TRBV7-6 and TRBJ2-7; 8 positions agree with TRBD1. CDR1 is SGHVS and CDR2 is FNYEAQ in the germline V gene. V lost 0 bases, J lost 7 bases, and 5 bases stayed unmatched. The CDR3 contains 14 residues. The CDR3 nucleotides read TGTGCCAGCAGCTTAGCGCACACAGGGGGGGAGCAGTACTTC. Protein: CASSLAHTGGEQYF.

This clonotype was seen a few times. The rearrangement uses TRBV5-5 and TRBJ1-1, with D perhaps TRBD1 (5 bases). The CDR3 is 16 residues long. The V and J ends lost 4 bases and 1 base respectively, with 17 bases between them. CDR1 is SGHKS, CDR2 YYEKEE, per germline (reference sequence). CDR3 loop: CASSLDFRDPNTEAFF. The CDR3 region has the DNA TGTGCCAGCAGCCTTGACTTCCGGGACCCGAACACTGAAGCTTTCTTT. Full variable domain (outside the CDR3, taken from reference TRBV5-5 and TRBJ1-1): DAGVTQSPTHLIKTRGQQVTLRCSPISGHKSVSWYQQVLGQGPQFIFQYYEKEERGRGNFPDRFSARQFPNYSSELNVNALLLGDSALYLCASSLDFRDPNTEAFFGQGTRLTVV.

The V gene is TRBV19, the J gene TRBJ2-2; 10 nucleotides match TRBD1. Trimming took 3 bases from V and 8 from J; bases not matched to a gene: 6. The germline V gene has CDR1 LNHDA and CDR2 SQIVND (reference sequence). This CDR3 region has 15 residues. The CDR3 DNA follows: TGTGCCAGTAGTATTGGGACAGGGGATATGGGGGAGCTGTTTTTT. This codes for CASSIGTGDMGELFF.

The gene calls are TRBV24-1 and TRBJ2-3; TRBD2 agrees at 13 bases. Unmatched junction bases numbered 5, after V lost 5 bases and J lost 1 base. The CDR3 has 17 amino acids. Germline-derived CDR1 and CDR2 are KGHDR and SFDVKD. The CDR3 DNA is TGTGCCACCAGTGCGAGAGGGACTAGCGGGGGCACAGATACGCAGTATTTT. Amino acids: CATSARGTSGGTDTQYF.

The chain joins TRBV10-1 to TRBJ2-7, with D unclear. V was shortened by 4 bases and J by 3 bases, with 19 bases between the two germline ends. The germline V gene encodes CDR1 WNHNN and CDR2 SYGVQD (reference sequence). The CDR3 is 16 residues long. For the CDR3, the DNA is TGCGCCAGCAGTGTGAAGGAGAAACATAGCCGCTACGAGCAGTACGTC. Amino acid sequence: CASSVKEKHSRYEQYV.

This clonotype was counted many times. V gene TRBV20-1 combines with J gene TRBJ2-1; D may correspond to TRBD1 or TRBD2 (5 bases each). The CDR3 is 12 amino acids. CDR1 is DFQATT, CDR2 SNEGSKA, per germline (reference sequence). Trimming pared 4 bases from V and 4 bases from J, leaving 8 bases between. The CDR3 protein is CSAKGPYNEQFF. Here the CDR3 DNA reads TGCAGTGCTAAGGGACCATACAATGAGCAGTTCTTC.

This clonotype was detected only once. The V and J genes are TRBV9 and TRBJ1-4; D is unresolved. The CDR3 contains 13 residues. Between the trimmed V and J ends, which lost 0 bases and 5 bases, there was a span of 5 bases. CDR1 is SGDLS and CDR2 is YYNGEE in the germline V gene. DNA of the CDR3: TGTGCCAGCAGCGTAGAAGGGAATGAAAAACTGTTTTTT. Encoded protein: CASSVEGNEKLFF.

The V call is TRBV27, the J call TRBJ2-7; D call uncertain. The CDR3 has 13 residues. Germline values: CDR1 MNHEY, CDR2 SMNVEV (reference sequence). V was clipped by 1 base and J by 6 bases, with 10 bases between them. Here the CDR3 reads CASSLLAASEQYF. The CDR3 DNA reads as TGTGCCAGCAGTTTATTGGCTGCTTCCGAGCAGTACTTC.

Only a few counts were recorded for this clonotype. The chain is built from TRBV5-1 and TRBJ1-3; possible D gene TRBD1, 5 bases. V shed 0 bases and J shed 0 bases, with 13 bases lying between them. CDR3 length: 17 residues. Germline CDR1 reads SGHRS; CDR2 reads YFSETQ. In DNA form, the CDR3 reads TGCGCCAGCAGCTTGGACGTCAGGGCCGTCTCTGGAAACACCATATATTTT. Its translation: CASSLDVRAVSGNTIYF.

The table lists this clonotype with a few counts. The rearrangement joins TRBV10-3 to TRBJ2-3; TRBD1 aligns across 8 bases. The ends lost 0 bases at V and 0 bases at J; junction bases unmatched: 8. In germline, CDR1 is ENHRY, CDR2 SYGVKD. CDR3 length: 18 amino acids. The CDR3 loop is CAISESVSGQGSTDTQYF. DNA for the CDR3: TGTGCCATCAGTGAGTCGGTCTCAGGACAGGGAAGCACAGATACGCAGTATTTT.

The chain has TRBV14 and TRBJ2-5, with D possibly matching TRBD2 (6 bases). This CDR3 spans 15 amino acids. In germline, CDR1 is SGHDN, CDR2 FVKESK. The V gene lost 0 bases and the J gene lost 5 bases, with 13 bases spanning the gap. The CDR3 DNA reads TGTGCCAGCAGCCAAGATCGAGGGAGGATGGAGACCCAGTACTTC. Translated: CASSQDRGRMETQYF.

At least ten counts were recorded for this clonotype. The rearrangement links TRBV25-1 to TRBJ2-2; 9 bases fit TRBD1. Per germline, CDR1 MGHDK and CDR2 SYGVNS. The CDR3 extends over 18 amino acids. Trimming took 3 bases from V and 1 from J; bases not matched to a gene: 9. The CDR3 loop is CASSDQQDRGRNTGELFF. The CDR3 coding sequence is TGTGCCAGCAGTGACCAACAGGACAGGGGCCGGAACACCGGGGAGCTGTTTTTT.

The rearrangement joins TRBV7-2 to TRBJ2-1; 8 bases agree with TRBD1. Germline V gene data show CDR1 as SGHTA and CDR2 as FQGNSA. The V gene end was trimmed by 4 bases and the J gene end by 7 bases; junction bases not matched to a gene: 9. There are 15 residues in the CDR3. The DNA for the CDR3 is TGTGCCAGCAGCTCAGAACCCGACAGGGGTAATGAGCAGTTCTTC. Translated, it gives CASSSEPDRGNEQFF.

Only a few counts were recorded for this clonotype. V gene TRBV7-9 combines with J gene TRBJ2-2; D is uncertain. The germline V gene encodes CDR1 SEHNR and CDR2 FQNEAQ (reference sequence). This CDR3 region has 16 residues. The germline V and J ends were trimmed by 2 bases and 1 base, with 11 bases remaining between them. In nucleotides, the CDR3 is TGTGCCAGCAGCTTATGGGTGGTCCTGAACACCGGGGAGCTGTTTTTT. It yields the protein CASSLWVVLNTGELFF.

The chain carries TRBV3-1 and TRBJ2-1, with 7 bases aligning to TRBD2. This CDR3 spans 16 amino acids. V lost 1 base, J lost 10 bases, and 13 bases stayed unmatched. Looked up from germline, CDR1 is LGHDT and CDR2 is YNNKEL (reference sequence). In DNA, the CDR3 is TGTGCCAGCAGCCAAGTGGGGGGGTTGGTTGCCGGGGAGCAGTTCTTC. Protein product: CASSQVGGLVAGEQFF.

Only a few counts were recorded for this clonotype. The chain carries TRBV12-3 or TRBV12-4 and TRBJ2-3, with 12 bases aligning to TRBD2. CDR3 length: 17 amino acids. V shed 4 bases, J shed 6 bases, and the junction held 11 bases outside the gene matches. The CDR3, as DNA: TGTGCCAGCAGTTACGGACTAGCGGGATGGGCAGTGGATACGCAGTATTTT. Protein sequence: CASSYGLAGWAVDTQYF.